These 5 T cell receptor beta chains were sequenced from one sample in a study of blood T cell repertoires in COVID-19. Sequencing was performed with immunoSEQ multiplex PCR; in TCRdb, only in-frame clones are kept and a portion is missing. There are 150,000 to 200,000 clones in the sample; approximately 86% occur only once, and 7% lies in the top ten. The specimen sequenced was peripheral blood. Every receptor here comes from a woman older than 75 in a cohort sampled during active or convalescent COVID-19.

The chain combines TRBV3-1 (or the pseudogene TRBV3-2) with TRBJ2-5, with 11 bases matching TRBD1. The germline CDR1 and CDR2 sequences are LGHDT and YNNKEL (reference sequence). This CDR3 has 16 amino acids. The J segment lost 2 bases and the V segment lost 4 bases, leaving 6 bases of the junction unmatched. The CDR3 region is CASSLRGQGDQETQYF. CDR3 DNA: TGTGCCAGCAGCCTAAGGGGACAGGGGGATCAAGAGACCCAGTACTTC.

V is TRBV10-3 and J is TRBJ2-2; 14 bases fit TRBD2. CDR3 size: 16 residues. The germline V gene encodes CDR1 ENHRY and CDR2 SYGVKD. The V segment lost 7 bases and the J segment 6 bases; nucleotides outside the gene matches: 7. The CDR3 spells CAITTGLAGEAGELFF. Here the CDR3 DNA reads TGTGCCATCACCACGGGACTAGCGGGAGAGGCCGGGGAGCTGTTTTTT.

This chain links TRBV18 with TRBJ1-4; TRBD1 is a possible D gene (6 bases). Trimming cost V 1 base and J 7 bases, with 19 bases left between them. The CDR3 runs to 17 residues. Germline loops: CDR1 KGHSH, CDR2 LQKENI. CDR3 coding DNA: TGTGCCAGCTCACCACAAATCGGGAACAGGGAAGGTGAAAAACTGTTTTTT. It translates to CASSPQIGNREGEKLFF. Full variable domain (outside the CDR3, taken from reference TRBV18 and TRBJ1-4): NAGVMQNPRHLVRRRGQEARLRCSPMKGHSHVYWYRQLPEEGLKFMVYLQKENIIDESGMPKERFSAEFPKEGPSILRIQQVVRGDSAAYFCASSPQIGNREGEKLFFGSGTQLSVL.

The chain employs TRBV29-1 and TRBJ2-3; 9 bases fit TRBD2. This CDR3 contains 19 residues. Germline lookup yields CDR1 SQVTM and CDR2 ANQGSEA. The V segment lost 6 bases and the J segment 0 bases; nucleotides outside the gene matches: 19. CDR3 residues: CSVISSSQRLAESTDTQYF. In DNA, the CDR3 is TGCAGCGTCATATCTTCTTCACAACGACTAGCGGAGAGCACAGATACGCAGTATTTT.

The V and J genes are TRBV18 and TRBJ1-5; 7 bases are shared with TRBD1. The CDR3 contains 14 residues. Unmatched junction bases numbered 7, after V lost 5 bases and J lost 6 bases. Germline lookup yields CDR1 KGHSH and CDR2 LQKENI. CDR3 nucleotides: TGTGCCAGCTCAGAGACAGGGCAGGGTCAGCCCCAGCATTTT. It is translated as CASSETGQGQPQHF.